This T cell receptor beta chain was retrieved from a study of spatial heterogeneity in lung cancer. Study-level results: Tumor mutation counts were tracked by expanded intratumoral alpha and beta TCR counts.

TCRdb redid the calling of the 5' RACE reads with MiXCR, one entry per CDR3 protein. The table lists about 20,000 distinct CDR3 sequences, roughly 7.3% of them singletons. Unmatched junction bases numbered 13, after V lost 0 bases and J lost 8 bases. CDR1 is LGHNA and CDR2 is YSLEER in the germline V gene. The CDR3 covers 17 residues. Details on this clonotype: What it recognizes is unknown.

Time point noted: sample taken at primary tumor resection. Sequenced here: lung tumor tissue, sampled at surgery. The rearrangement joins TRBV4-3 to TRBJ2-3, with TRBD2 matching 8 bases. This receptor was identified in a female donor with early-stage non-small cell lung cancer. The CDR3 nucleotides read TGCGCCAGCAGCCAAGATCTCCCGGGAGGGCTTTTAAGTACGCAGTATTTT. Its translation is CASSQDLPGGLLSTQYF.